The T cell receptor (beta chain) under discussion was sequenced for a study of vaccination effects on CD4 cells after COVID-19. Looked up from germline, CDR1 is SNHLY and CDR2 is FYNNEI. The CDR3 covers 14 residues. With 7 bases clipped from V and 4 bases from J, the junction kept 5 bases outside the gene matches. This clone was seen a handful of times. What it binds is unknown. Antigen-specific CD4+ T cell clonotypes were called by their expansion after viral peptide-pool culture in ViraFEST. Subsequent to 10 days of culture, CD4+ T cells were isolated. According to the study, vaccine recipients showed no prior SARS-CoV-2 infection and negative nucleocapsid antibodies. Clones were sequenced by immunoSEQ multiplex PCR, and TCRdb holds only the in-frame ones, with some missing. This table has about 73,000 clones, around 78% appearing once.

The receptor's source is a human donor who received a COVID-19 vaccine. The sample consisted of CD4+ T cells from PBMCs cultured with SARS-CoV-2 spike peptides, taken before COVID-19 vaccination. The rearrangement links TRBV2 to TRBJ1-2; the match to TRBD1 covers 11 bases. The CDR3 sequence is CASTPGTGGYGYTF. In DNA, the CDR3 is TGTGCCAGCACTCCCGGGACAGGGGGCTATGGCTACACCTTC.